These 13 T cell receptor beta chains were all obtained from the same sample, sequenced in a study of T-cell memory formation after mild COVID-19. MiXCR was run by TCRdb on the 5' RACE reads, yielding one entry per CDR3 protein. The sample shows over 450,000 distinct CDR3 sequences, around 20% of them seen only once. What was sequenced was PBMCs or a T cell subset sorted from them (not recorded which). These receptors were collected from an adult woman who had mild COVID-19 (a few samples of this study predate the infection). Cell type and time point are not known.

This clonotype was counted only a few times. J is TRBJ2-7 and V is TRBV14, with D perhaps TRBD1 or TRBD2 (5 bases each). The CDR3 runs 14 residues. V shed 2 bases and J shed 2 bases, with 10 bases lying between them. From germline, CDR1 is SGHDN and CDR2 FVKESK. CDR3 residues: CASSQWDGTYEQYF. The CDR3 nucleotides are TGTGCCAGCAGCCAATGGGACGGCACCTACGAGCAGTACTTC. Together with reference TRBV14 and TRBJ2-7, the CDR3 gives the full variable domain: EAGVTQFPSHSVIEKGQTVTLRCDPISGHDNLYWYRRVMGKEIKFLLHFVKESKQDESGMPNNRFLAERTGGTYSTLKVQPAELEDSGVYFCASSQWDGTYEQYFGPGTRLTVT.

The V gene is TRBV7-2, the J gene TRBJ2-1; D unclear. The CDR3 runs to 13 residues. The V and J ends lost 4 bases and 2 bases respectively, with 6 bases between them. CDR1 SGHTA and CDR2 FQGNSA come from the germline V gene. The CDR3 region is CASSSHAYNEQFF. The CDR3 DNA reads as TGTGCCAGCAGCTCGCACGCCTACAATGAGCAGTTCTTC.

This chain links TRBV6-1 with TRBJ1-3, with D perhaps matching TRBD1 (5 bases). Trimming cost V 7 bases and J 2 bases, with 15 bases left between them. This CDR3 region has 15 residues. Per germline, CDR1 MNHNS and CDR2 SASEGT. The CDR3 nucleotides read TGTGCCAGCATGAGGGCCTCACAGGCTGGAAACACCATATATTTT. Amino acids: CASMRASQAGNTIYF.

This clonotype has at least ten counts. The genes are TRBV20-1 and TRBJ2-1, with D perhaps matching TRBD1 or TRBD2 (6 bases each). The CDR3 contains 20 residues. Germline V gene lookup returns CDR1 DFQATT and CDR2 SNEGSKA (reference sequence). V lost 1 base and J lost 0, with 25 bases in between. In DNA, the CDR3 is TGCAGTGCTAGAGCGAGAGCTACCGAGGGGGGTTTTGGCTCCTACAATGAGCAGTTCTTC. It codes for CSARARATEGGFGSYNEQFF.

V and J are TRBV7-2 and TRBJ2-3; D is possibly TRBD1 (6 bases). Germline CDR1 and CDR2: SGHTA and FQGNSA. The CDR3 has 17 amino acids. Deletions cut 5 bases from V and 3 bases from J, with 21 bases between. The CDR3 loop is CASSLRQGRGWTDTQYF. CDR3 coding DNA: TGTGCCAGCAGCCTCAGGCAGGGCAGGGGATGGACAGATACGCAGTATTTT.

This clonotype has at least ten counts. J is TRBJ2-1 and V is TRBV7-3; 8 bases are shared with TRBD2. Unmatched junction bases numbered 6, after V lost 1 base and J lost 7 bases. Germline lookup yields CDR1 SGHTA and CDR2 FQGTGA. The CDR3 contains 15 residues. In DNA form, the CDR3 reads TGTGCCAGCAGCTTAATGGGGACTAGTAGAAATGAGCAGTTCTTC. The encoded protein is CASSLMGTSRNEQFF.

This clonotype was seen a handful of times. The chain uses TRBV25-1 and TRBJ1-4; D call uncertain. V dropped 3 bases and J dropped 6 bases, with 2 bases sitting between them. Germline V gene data show CDR1 as MGHDK and CDR2 as SYGVNS. The CDR3 consists of 11 residues. The CDR3 loop reads CASSEHEKLFF. CDR3 nucleotides: TGTGCCAGCAGTGAGCATGAAAAACTGTTTTTT. Supplemented by reference TRBV25-1 and TRBJ1-4, the full variable domain reads EADIYQTPRYLVIGTGKKITLECSQTMGHDKMYWYQQDPGMELHLIHYSYGVNSTEKGDLSSESTVSRIRTEHFPLTLESARPSHTSQYLCASSEHEKLFFGSGTQLSVL.

This rearrangement joins TRBV7-9 to TRBJ2-2, with D possibly being TRBD1 (6 bases). CDR3 length: 16 amino acids. Germline V gene sequence: CDR1 SEHNR, CDR2 FQNEAQ (reference sequence). The V end lost 1 base, the J end lost 3 bases, and 12 bases lay between the germline ends. Written as DNA, the CDR3 is TGTGCCAGCAGCTTAGAGTACAGGGCCTACACCGGGGAGCTGTTTTTT. Translation: CASSLEYRAYTGELFF.

This clonotype has a handful of counts. The rearrangement uses TRBV2 and TRBJ2-7, with D hard to call. The V end was cut by 2 bases, the J end by 5 bases, with 10 bases between. The CDR3 runs 13 residues. Germline V gene data show CDR1 as SNHLY and CDR2 as FYNNEI. The DNA of the CDR3 is TGTGCCAGCAGTGAAACCCTGGCCCACGAGCAGTACTTC. Protein sequence: CASSETLAHEQYF.

This chain joins TRBV9 and TRBJ2-5, with 12 positions matching TRBD2. The CDR3 loop spans 16 amino acids. CDR1 and CDR2 (germline): SGDLS, YYNGEE. The V segment lost 4 bases and the J segment 5 bases; nucleotides outside the gene matches: 9. CDR3 in amino acids: CASSFGLAGSRETQYF. CDR3 DNA sequence: TGTGCCAGCAGCTTCGGACTAGCGGGGTCGCGGGAGACCCAGTACTTC.

This sequence joins TRBV5-1 and TRBJ1-4; TRBD1 agrees at 7 bases. The CDR3 sequence is 15 residues long. V shed 2 bases and J 12 bases; nucleotides not matched to a gene: 13. Germline values: CDR1 SGHRS, CDR2 YFSETQ. The CDR3 here is CASSFQTGLNRELFF. The DNA for the CDR3 is TGCGCCAGCAGCTTCCAGACAGGGCTAAATCGGGAACTGTTTTTT.

The rearrangement uses TRBV6-5 and TRBJ2-6, with 9 bases lining up with TRBD1. CDR3 length equals 19 residues. CDR1 and CDR2 from the germline V gene are MNHEY and SVGAGI. V was pared by 4 bases and J by 1 base, with 11 bases of the junction left unmatched. The CDR3 here is CASSSPFGQGSSGANVLTF. For the CDR3, the DNA is TGTGCCAGCAGTTCTCCCTTCGGACAGGGGTCGTCTGGGGCCAACGTCCTGACTTTC.

V usage is TRBV12-3 or TRBV12-4 and J usage is TRBJ2-5; D might be TRBD1 (6 bases). CDR3 length equals 16 residues. The V gene lost 6 bases and the J gene lost 5 bases, with 22 bases spanning the gap. CDR3 residues: CASSNSGTMSGETQYF. The DNA of the CDR3 is TGTGCCAGCAGCAACTCTGGGACAATGTCCGGGGAGACCCAGTACTTC.